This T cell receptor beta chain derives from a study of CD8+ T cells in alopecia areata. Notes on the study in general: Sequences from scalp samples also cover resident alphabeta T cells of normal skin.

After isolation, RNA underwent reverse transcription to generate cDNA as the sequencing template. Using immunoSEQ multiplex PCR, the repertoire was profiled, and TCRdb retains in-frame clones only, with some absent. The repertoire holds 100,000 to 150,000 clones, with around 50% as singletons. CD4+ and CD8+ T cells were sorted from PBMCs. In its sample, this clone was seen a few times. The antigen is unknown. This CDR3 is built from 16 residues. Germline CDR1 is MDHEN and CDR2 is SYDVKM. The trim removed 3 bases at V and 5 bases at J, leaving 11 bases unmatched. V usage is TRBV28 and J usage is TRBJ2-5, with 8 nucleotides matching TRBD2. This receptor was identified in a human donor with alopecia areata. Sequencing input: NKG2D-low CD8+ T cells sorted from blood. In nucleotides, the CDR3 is TGTGCCAGCAGTTTCGAAGCGGGAGTTGCGGGGGAGACCCAGTACTTC. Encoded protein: CASSFEAGVAGETQYF. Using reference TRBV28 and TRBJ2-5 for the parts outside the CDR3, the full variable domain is DVKVTQSSRYLVKRTGEKVFLECVQDMDHENMFWYRQDPGLGLRLIYFSYDVKMKEKGDIPEGYSVSREKKERFSLILESASTNQTSMYLCASSFEAGVAGETQYFGPGTRLLVL.